One and the same sample provided the 23 T cell receptor beta chains below, sequenced in a study of blood T cell repertoires in COVID-19 (dated by TCRdb to 2018 to 2020). Library construction relied on the immunoSEQ multiplex PCR assay. In TCRdb, the immuneACCESS table is reduced to in-frame sequences with V and J assigned. These tables do not hold every clone; where another copy was compared, an unresolved V gene accounts for under half, and the others remain unexplained. Counted in this sample were approximately 100,000 clones; about nine tenths of them appeared once. The ten largest clones take up 15% to 20% of the sample. What was sequenced was peripheral blood. The receptor set was obtained from a man over 45 with acute or convalescent COVID-19.

The CDR3 is CASCFLGGNQPQHF. The DNA of the CDR3 is TGTGCCAGTTGTTTCCTTGGAGGCAATCAGCCCCAGCATTTT. V is TRBV19 and J is TRBJ1-5; D gene unclear. The germline gives CDR1 LNHDA, CDR2 SQIVND (reference sequence). The V and J ends lost 8 bases and 2 bases respectively, with 13 bases between them. This CDR3 spans 14 amino acids.

The rearrangement uses TRBV28 and TRBJ1-5, with D perhaps TRBD1 (5 bases). Looked up from germline, CDR1 is MDHEN and CDR2 is SYDVKM. V lost 6 bases and J lost 2, with 17 bases in between. The CDR3 contains 16 residues. The CDR3 DNA follows: TGTGCCAGCAGAAGGGGAAGGGCGGCTCGCAATCAGCCCCAGCATTTT. This codes for CASRRGRAARNQPQHF.

As concerns this clone: The junction and the germline gene differ at one end; a read error may be behind it. The J gene is TRBJ2-2, the V gene TRBV2; D may be TRBD1 (5 bases). The CDR3 contains 14 residues. Germline V gene sequence: CDR1 SNHLY, CDR2 FYNNEI. This CDR3 is CVSTYRAPQEELFF. Written as DNA, the CDR3 is TGTGTCAGCACTTACCGGGCCCCACAGGAGGAGCTGTTTTTT.

This chain joins TRBV7-3 and TRBJ2-1; 7 bases are shared with TRBD2. Trimming removed 2 bases from V and 3 bases from J; junction bases left unmatched: 7. This CDR3 region has 16 residues. Germline loops: CDR1 SGHTA, CDR2 FQGTGA. CDR3 loop: CASSLLGGSSYNEQFF. The CDR3 DNA sequence: TGTGCCAGCAGCTTACTGGGGGGGAGCAGCTACAATGAGCAGTTCTTC.

This chain connects TRBV2 to TRBJ1-5, with 9 bases matching TRBD1. Germline V lookup: CDR1 SNHLY, CDR2 FYNNEI. V lost 6 bases, J lost 4 bases, and 4 bases stayed unmatched. The CDR3 is 14 residues long. The CDR3 region is CASRDDRGNQPQHF. The CDR3, as DNA: TGTGCCAGCAGGGACGACAGGGGGAATCAGCCCCAGCATTTT. Complete variable domain (other parts from reference TRBV2 and TRBJ1-5): EPEVTQTPSHQVTQMGQEVILRCVPISNHLYFYWYRQILGQKVEFLVSFYNNEISEKSEIFDDQFSVERPDGSNFTLKIRSTKLEDSAMYFCASRDDRGNQPQHFGDGTRLSIL.

The rearrangement uses TRBV10-3 and TRBJ2-3, with D possibly being TRBD2 (7 bases). V was clipped by 10 bases and J by 6 bases, with 14 bases between them. The CDR3 totals 12 residues. Germline V gene lookup returns CDR1 ENHRY and CDR2 SYGVKD. The CDR3 coding sequence is TGTGCCACTAGTCGGGGGGCGGATACGCAGTATTTT. It yields the protein CATSRGADTQYF.

The V gene is TRBV11-2, the J gene TRBJ2-4; weak D call: TRBD1 (6 bases). The CDR3 has 16 residues. Germline V gene lookup returns CDR1 SGHAT and CDR2 FQNNGV. The V end lost 5 bases, the J end lost 0 bases, and 14 bases lay between the germline ends. This CDR3 is CASSQWTALAKNIQYF. The CDR3 region has the DNA TGTGCCAGCAGCCAATGGACAGCTCTAGCCAAAAACATTCAGTACTTC.

The V and J genes are TRBV19 and TRBJ1-3, with 8 positions matching TRBD1. The CDR3 extends over 15 amino acids. V trimming: 5 bases; J trimming: 1 base; junction bases outside the gene matches: 4. Germline V gene data show CDR1 as LNHDA and CDR2 as SQIVND (reference sequence). CDR3 sequence reads: CASSVRQGSGNTIYF. In DNA form, the CDR3 reads TGTGCCAGTAGTGTACGACAGGGGTCTGGAAACACCATATATTTT. Full variable domain (missing parts from reference TRBV19 and TRBJ1-3): DGGITQSPKYLFRKEGQNVTLSCEQNLNHDAMYWYRQDPGQGLRLIYYSQIVNDFQKGDIAEGYSVSREKKESFPLTVTSAQKNPTAFYLCASSVRQGSGNTIYFGEGSWLTVV.

The J gene is TRBJ1-1, the V gene TRBV18; 10 nucleotides align to TRBD1. Germline V gene sequence: CDR1 KGHSH, CDR2 LQKENI. The length of the CDR3 is 14 residues. V shed 3 bases and J 7 bases; nucleotides not matched to a gene: 5. The CDR3 sequence: CASSPGQGLGEAFF. Written as DNA, the CDR3 is TGTGCCAGCTCACCGGGACAGGGGTTGGGTGAAGCTTTCTTT. Based on the CDR3 plus reference TRBV18 and TRBJ1-1, the full variable domain is NAGVMQNPRHLVRRRGQEARLRCSPMKGHSHVYWYRQLPEEGLKFMVYLQKENIIDESGMPKERFSAEFPKEGPSILRIQQVVRGDSAAYFCASSPGQGLGEAFFGQGTRLTVV.

V is TRBV11-2 and J is TRBJ1-6; D is possibly TRBD1 (6 bases). The CDR3 runs 16 residues. V was shortened by 0 bases and J by 6 bases, with 12 bases between the two germline ends. The germline gives CDR1 SGHAT, CDR2 FQNNGV. CDR3: CASSLENRVFNSPLHF. As DNA, the CDR3 is TGTGCCAGCAGCTTAGAGAACAGGGTTTTTAATTCACCCCTCCACTTT.

The chain recombines TRBV6-2 or TRBV6-3 with TRBJ1-1, with 9 nucleotides matching TRBD1. The V segment lost 4 bases and the J segment 10 bases; nucleotides outside the gene matches: 13. Germline loops: CDR1 MNHEY, CDR2 SVGEGT. The length of the CDR3 is 15 residues. The CDR3 protein is CASSSRNRGRVSAFF. CDR3 nucleotides: TGTGCCAGCAGTTCGAGAAACAGGGGGCGAGTCTCAGCTTTCTTT.

The chain combines TRBV28 with TRBJ2-1, with 8 bases aligning to TRBD2. This CDR3 contains 16 residues. Germline V lookup: CDR1 MDHEN, CDR2 SYDVKM. V lost 5 bases and J lost 4; bases outside the gene matches: 10. CDR3 DNA: TGTGCCAGCAGTGGGGCGGGGGGCCAGAGGTACAATGAGCAGTTCTTC. This gives the protein CASSGAGGQRYNEQFF.

This chain joins TRBV7-9 and TRBJ1-1, with a possible D match to TRBD1 (5 bases). Germline loops: CDR1 SEHNR, CDR2 FQNEAQ (reference sequence). The CDR3 consists of 10 residues. The CDR3 sequence: CVGGNTEAFF. In DNA, the CDR3 is TGTGTGGGGGGGAACACTGAAGCTTTCTTT.

The chain combines TRBV28 with TRBJ2-7; TRBD2 agrees at 8 bases. With V trimmed by 6 bases and J by 5 bases, 12 bases remained unmatched. The CDR3 contains 15 residues. In germline, CDR1 is MDHEN, CDR2 SYDVKM. The CDR3 nucleotides read TGTGCCAGCAGCCCCCCCTATATCGGGGGGGACGAGCAGTACTTC. Encoded protein: CASSPPYIGGDEQYF. The full variable domain, completed using reference TRBV28 and TRBJ2-7, is DVKVTQSSRYLVKRTGEKVFLECVQDMDHENMFWYRQDPGLGLRLIYFSYDVKMKEKGDIPEGYSVSREKKERFSLILESASTNQTSMYLCASSPPYIGGDEQYFGPGTRLTVT.

The chain employs TRBV4-1 and TRBJ2-7; the D gene is possibly TRBD1 (5 bases). Looked up from germline, CDR1 is MGHRA and CDR2 is YSYEKL. V shed 0 bases and J shed 5 bases, with 14 bases lying between them. The CDR3 runs to 15 residues. CDR3 sequence: CASSQDGARANEQYF. CDR3 in DNA: TGCGCCAGCAGCCAAGATGGGGCCAGGGCCAACGAGCAGTACTTC.

The rearrangement uses TRBV19 and TRBJ1-5; D might be TRBD1 (6 bases). This CDR3 is built from 16 residues. V was pared by 2 bases and J by 0 bases, with 11 bases between. Per the germline V gene, CDR1 is LNHDA and CDR2 is SQIVND (reference sequence). Written as DNA, the CDR3 is TGTGCCAGTAGTATATCGGACAGAGTTAGCAATCAGCCCCAGCATTTT. This translates into CASSISDRVSNQPQHF.

The J gene is TRBJ1-3, the V gene TRBV25-1; no reliable D call. V was shortened by 1 base and J by 3 bases, with 10 bases between the two germline ends. The CDR3 is made up of 15 amino acids. Germline assignment: CDR1 MGHDK and CDR2 SYGVNS. CDR3 nucleotides: TGTGCCAGCAGTGAATTAGGTCCAGGTGGAAACACCATATATTTT. Translated: CASSELGPGGNTIYF.

The chain joins TRBV3-1 (or the pseudogene TRBV3-2) to TRBJ1-1; D perhaps matches TRBD1 (6 bases). This CDR3 spans 14 amino acids. Trimming stripped 6 bases from V and 1 base from J, with 12 bases between. Germline V gives CDR1 LGHDT, CDR2 YNNKEL (reference sequence). CDR3 in DNA: TGTGCCAGCAGTCGACGGGACACGAACACTGAAGCTTTCTTT. Its protein product is CASSRRDTNTEAFF.

CDR3 sequence: CASSPRRENTEAFF. CDR3 in DNA: TGTGCCAGCAGTCCCCGCCGCGAGAACACTGAAGCTTTCTTT. This chain uses TRBV6-6 with TRBJ1-1; D unresolved. The V end was cut by 5 bases, the J end by 1 base, with 11 bases between. Germline values: CDR1 MNHNY, CDR2 SVGAGI (reference sequence). There are 14 residues in the CDR3.

The chain uses TRBV7-8 and TRBJ2-7; 10 nucleotides match TRBD1. With 5 bases clipped from V and 7 bases from J, the junction kept 8 bases outside the gene matches. CDR3 length: 14 amino acids. Germline V gives CDR1 SGHVS, CDR2 FQNEAQ. This CDR3 reads CASSRRDRGEEQYF. CDR3 bases: TGTGCCAGCAGCCGCCGGGACAGGGGTGAAGAGCAGTACTTC.

The gene calls are TRBV7-9 and TRBJ2-7, with TRBD2 as a possible D gene (6 bases). Trimming took 7 bases from V and 4 from J, leaving 14 bases between them. The length of the CDR3 is 13 residues. The germline gives CDR1 SEHNR, CDR2 FQNEAQ (reference sequence). CDR3 nucleotide sequence: TGTGCCAGCATCTCCCCCGGGGGATACGAGCAGTACTTC. Protein product: CASISPGGYEQYF.

There are a few counts of this clone. DNA of the CDR3: TGTGCCAGCAGTGAAGACAGCAGGGGTACCTACGAGCAGTACTTC. Translating it yields CASSEDSRGTYEQYF. The rearrangement uses TRBV6-1 and TRBJ2-7, with a tentative D call TRBD1 (6 bases). Trimming shortened V by 1 base and J by 2 bases, and 12 bases separated the two germline ends. The CDR3 has 15 amino acids. Germline V gene lookup returns CDR1 MNHNS and CDR2 SASEGT.

This clone was counted a single time. This chain connects TRBV27 to TRBJ1-4, with TRBD1 matching over 9 bases. This CDR3 comprises 14 residues. The ends lost 2 bases at V and 8 bases at J; junction bases unmatched: 3. CDR1 MNHEY and CDR2 SMNVEV come from the germline V gene (reference sequence). CDR3 amino acids: CASSLIGTGEKLFF. In DNA, the CDR3 is TGTGCCAGCAGTTTAATAGGGACAGGGGAAAAACTGTTTTTT.